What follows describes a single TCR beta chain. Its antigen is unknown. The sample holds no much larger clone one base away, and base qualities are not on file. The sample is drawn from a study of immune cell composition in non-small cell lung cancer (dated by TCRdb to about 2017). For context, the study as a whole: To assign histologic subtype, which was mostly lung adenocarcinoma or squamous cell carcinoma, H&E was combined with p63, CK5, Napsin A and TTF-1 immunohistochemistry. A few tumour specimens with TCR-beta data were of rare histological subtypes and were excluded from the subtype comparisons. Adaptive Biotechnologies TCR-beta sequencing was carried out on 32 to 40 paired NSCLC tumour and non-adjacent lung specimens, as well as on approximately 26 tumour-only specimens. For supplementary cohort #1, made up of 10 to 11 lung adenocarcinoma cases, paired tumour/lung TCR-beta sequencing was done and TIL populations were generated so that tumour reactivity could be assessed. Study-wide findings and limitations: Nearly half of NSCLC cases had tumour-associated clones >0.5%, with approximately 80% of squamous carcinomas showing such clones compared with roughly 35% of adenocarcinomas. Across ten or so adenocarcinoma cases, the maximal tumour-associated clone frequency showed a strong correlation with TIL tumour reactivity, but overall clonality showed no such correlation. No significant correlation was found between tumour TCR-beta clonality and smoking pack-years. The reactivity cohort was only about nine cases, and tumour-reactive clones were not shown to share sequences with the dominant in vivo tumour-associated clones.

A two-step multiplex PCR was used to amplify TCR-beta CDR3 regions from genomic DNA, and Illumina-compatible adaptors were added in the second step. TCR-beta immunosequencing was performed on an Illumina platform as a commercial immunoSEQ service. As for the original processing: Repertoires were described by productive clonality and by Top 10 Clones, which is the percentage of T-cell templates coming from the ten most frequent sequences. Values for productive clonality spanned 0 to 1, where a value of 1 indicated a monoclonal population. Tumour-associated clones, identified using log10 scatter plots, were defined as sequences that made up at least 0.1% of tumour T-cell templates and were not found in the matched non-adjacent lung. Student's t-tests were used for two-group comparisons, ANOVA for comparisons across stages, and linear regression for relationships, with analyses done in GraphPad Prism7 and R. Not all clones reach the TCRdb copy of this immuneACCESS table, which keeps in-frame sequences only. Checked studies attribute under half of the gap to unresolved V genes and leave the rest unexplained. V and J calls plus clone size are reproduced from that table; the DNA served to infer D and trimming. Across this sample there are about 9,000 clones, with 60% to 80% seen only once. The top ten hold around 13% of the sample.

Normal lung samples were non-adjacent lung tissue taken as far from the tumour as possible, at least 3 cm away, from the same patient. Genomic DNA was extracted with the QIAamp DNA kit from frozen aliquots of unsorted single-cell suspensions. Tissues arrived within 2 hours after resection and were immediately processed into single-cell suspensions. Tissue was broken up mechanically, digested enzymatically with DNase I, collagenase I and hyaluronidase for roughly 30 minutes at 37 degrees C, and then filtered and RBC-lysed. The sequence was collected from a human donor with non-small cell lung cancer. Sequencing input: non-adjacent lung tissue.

The CDR3 reads CASRPDRTEAFF. The DNA sequence is as follows: TGTGCCAGCAGGCCCGATCGCACTGAAGCTTTCTTT. The rearranged chain carries TRBV28 and TRBJ1-1; a confident D gene designation cannot be given. V is reduced by 6 bases and J by 4 bases, leaving a spacing of 9 bases between them. For CDR1 and CDR2, the germline V gene lists MDHEN and SYDVKM. The CDR3 numbers 12 residues from cysteine through phenylalanine. This entry keeps only the CDR3 DNA: 36 bases, framed from base 1.